This T cell receptor beta chain was retrieved from a study of blood T cells in healthy people across ages. PCR was performed a second time for roughly 7 to 12 cycles using a sample-barcoded 5' primer and a J-beta primer mix. TCRdb analysed the 5' RACE reads with MiXCR anew, one entry per CDR3 protein. There are approximately 800,000 distinct CDR3 sequences in the sample; 58% occur only once, and 20% to 25% lies in the top ten. Germline V gives CDR1 DFQATT, CDR2 SNEGSKA (reference sequence). The CDR3 is 14 residues long. V lost 6 bases, J lost 4 bases, and 19 bases lay in between. Material: blood. The sequence derives from a man aged 30 to 45 in good health. V is TRBV20-1 and J is TRBJ2-7; D perhaps matches TRBD1 (5 bases). CDR3 loop: CSASGAGLEYEQYF. CDR3 nucleotide sequence: TGCAGTGCCTCAGGAGCAGGGCTCGAGTACGAGCAGTACTTC.